The 3 T cell receptor beta chains given below trace back to one sample, sequenced in a study of response to subunit inactivated influenza vaccine. TCRdb fed the RT-PCR reads into MiXCR, producing one record per CDR3 protein. The sample has about 170,000 distinct CDR3 sequences, more than 10% seen once. These records were also assigned to another study, of T cells expressing NK-cell markers. As that report states: UMIs were included in TCR beta cDNA generated by 5'RACE template switching.

Sequences were derived from CD8+ T cells sorted from PBMCs, sampled roughly 13 days after vaccination. The receptor set was obtained from a man aged 50 or older who received an inactivated influenza vaccine.

This clonotype was recorded a few times. This rearrangement joins TRBV11-2 to TRBJ2-2; TRBD1 might be the D (8 bases). The V end was cut by 5 bases, the J end by 7 bases, with 20 bases between. The CDR3 is made up of 16 amino acids. Germline CDR1 reads SGHAT; CDR2 reads FQNNGV. DNA of the CDR3: TGTGCCAGCAGCCCCCGGACAGGGAGGGAGATCGGGGAGCTGTTTTTT. It specifies CASSPRTGREIGELFF.

This clonotype was recorded a few times. The CDR3 protein is CASSQGKILGAGELFF. DNA for the CDR3: TGTGCCAGCAGCCAAGGAAAGATCCTGGGGGCCGGGGAGCTGTTTTTT. The chain recombines TRBV4-2 with TRBJ2-2; D possibly uses TRBD1 or TRBD2 (5 bases each). The V gene lost 1 base and the J gene lost 6 bases, with 15 bases spanning the gap. Germline V gene lookup returns CDR1 LGHNA and CDR2 YNFKEQ. This CDR3 has 16 residues.

In its sample, this clonotype was seen a few times. The rearrangement joins TRBV27 to TRBJ1-2; D may be TRBD1 (6 bases). Germline V gene sequence: CDR1 MNHEY, CDR2 SMNVEV (reference sequence). The CDR3 loop spans 14 amino acids. The V end lost 11 bases, the J end lost 6 bases, and 22 bases lay between the germline ends. This CDR3 is CAARGQTSTHGYTF. CDR3 in DNA: TGTGCCGCCCGGGGGCAGACTAGTACTCATGGCTACACCTTC.